This T cell receptor (beta chain) came from a study of cytomegalovirus exposure and HLA in healthy donors. Regarding the study as a whole: In a later analysis, the majority of CMV-associated beta chains seemingly showed HLA restriction.

Germline V gene lookup returns CDR1 LNHDA and CDR2 SQIVND (reference sequence). This CDR3 region has 14 residues. Trimming removed 4 bases at V and 2 bases at J, with 8 bases between. Comments on this clone: Its antigen is still unknown.

The primer mix had 60 Vbeta and 13 Jbeta primers. The data were produced by immunoSEQ multiplex PCR, yet TCRdb's version contains in-frame clones alone and is incomplete. The data contain 90,000 to 150,000 clones, under 85% of them seen just once; the ten biggest clones take up roughly 5.8%. The clonotype originates from a man aged 18 to 29 in good health and CMV-seropositive. The chain employs TRBV19 and TRBJ1-4; D may be TRBD1 (5 bases). The sequenced material came from PBMCs. The CDR3: CASSTTVTNEKLFF. DNA of the CDR3: TGTGCCAGTAGTACGACAGTGACTAATGAAAAACTGTTTTTT.